The entry below gives a single T cell receptor beta chain sequence along with its context. What it binds is not known. The data stem from a study of cytomegalovirus exposure and HLA in healthy donors. Study-level results: The study designated 164 TCR beta chains cytomegalovirus-associated.

Both 60 Vbeta primers and 13 Jbeta primers went into the PCR. Data came from immunoSEQ multiplex PCR; TCRdb stores just in-frame clones and leaves some out. This table has about 150,000 clones, 80% to 90% appearing once. The CDR3 has 13 residues. From germline, CDR1 is SGHNT and CDR2 YYREEE (reference sequence). The ends were cut back, 4 bases at V and 10 bases at J, with 17 bases in the middle. The sequence was collected from a girl under 18 in good health and CMV-seropositive. Material for sequencing was PBMCs. The chain joins TRBV5-4 to TRBJ1-1; perhaps TRBD1 as D (5 bases). The CDR3 here is CASSLGVLGVAFF. CDR3 nucleotides: TGTGCCAGCAGCCTTGGAGTCTTAGGGGTAGCTTTCTTT.